Below, one TCR beta chain is given with its context. Its antigen is still unknown. Germline and junction disagree at one end, which may indicate a read error. These data originate in a study of cytomegalovirus exposure and HLA in healthy donors (dated by TCRdb to the late 2010s). About the investigation overall: According to a later analysis, the roughly 120 validation repertoires were produced on the same platform as the approximately 620 repertoires of the first cohort. The aim of the study was to test whether cataloging public T cell receptors could identify signatures of past pathogen exposure. Besides the first cohort of 550 to 750 subjects, a separate validation cohort made up of roughly 130 different subjects was used. The study combined high-throughput TCR immunosequencing, statistical association of individual TCRs with disease status, and machine learning to predict cytomegalovirus infection status. Here is what the overall study found, with its caveats: The study listed 150 to 200 TCR beta chains as associated with cytomegalovirus. The classifier was reported to diagnose cytomegalovirus status with high specificity and sensitivity in both the original cohort and the validation cohort. Of the cluster scores, around 95% were above 0 in a later analysis, which found that TCRs clustered in the first cohort also tended to co-occur in the 110 or so validation repertoires. A few of the identified cytomegalovirus-associated TCR beta chains were confirmed in vitro to be specific for cytomegalovirus antigens. Across donors, most TCR sequences were observed very rarely, whereas some public TCRs were present in many individuals. The validation cohort had no HLA typing available for a later analysis, so co-occurrence within that cohort was assessed over all 130 or so repertoires. According to the authors, the approach could potentially be generalized to other disease states and immunological phenotypes.

Donors formed part of the validation cohort, which comprised 120 subjects and was distinct from the first cohort of under 800 subjects. Library prep was done by the immunoSEQ multiplex PCR assay. The original pipeline was this. A statistical classification framework was built to diagnose cytomegalovirus status from the catalog of TCR beta chain sequences. TCRdb took this table from immuneACCESS and kept in-frame rearrangements with V and J called. Such tables lack part of the clones; where checked against another copy, unresolved V genes explain under half of the gap, and the rest is unexplained. V and J calls plus clone size are reproduced from that table; the DNA served to infer D and trimming. This sample is represented by about 130,000 clones; approximately 82% of them were singletons. The ten largest clones take up 25% to 30% of the sample. Looking up the germline V gene yields CDR1 LGHNA and CDR2 YSLEER. The CDR3 runs 14 residues from the cysteine to the phenylalanine. The retained sequence is limited to the CDR3, 42 bases, with the frame set at the first base.

The TCR comes from a young man in good health and CMV-seropositive. The sequence joins TRBV4-3 to TRBJ1-2, with 7 bases in between that match TRBD1. Sequenced sample: PBMCs. The nucleotide sequence reads as follows: TGCGCCAGCAGCCAAGGGCCCGGGACAGTCATTTCCAACTTC. Its translation is CASSQGPGTVISNF.